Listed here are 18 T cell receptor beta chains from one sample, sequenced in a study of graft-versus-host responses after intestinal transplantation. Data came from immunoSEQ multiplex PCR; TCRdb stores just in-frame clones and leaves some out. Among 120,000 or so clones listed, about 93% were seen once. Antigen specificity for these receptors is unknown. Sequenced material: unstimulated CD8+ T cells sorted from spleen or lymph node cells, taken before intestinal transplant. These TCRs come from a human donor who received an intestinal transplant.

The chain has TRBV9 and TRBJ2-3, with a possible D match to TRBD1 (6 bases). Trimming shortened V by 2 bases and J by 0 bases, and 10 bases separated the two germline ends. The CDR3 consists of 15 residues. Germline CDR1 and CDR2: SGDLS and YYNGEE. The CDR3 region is CASSVPTGSTDTQYF. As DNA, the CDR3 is TGTGCCAGCAGCGTCCCCACAGGGAGCACAGATACGCAGTATTTT.

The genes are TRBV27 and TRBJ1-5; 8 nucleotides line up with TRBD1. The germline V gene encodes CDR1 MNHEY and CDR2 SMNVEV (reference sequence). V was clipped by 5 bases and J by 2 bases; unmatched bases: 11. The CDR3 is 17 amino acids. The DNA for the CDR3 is TGTGCCAGCAGTCCCCGGACAGGGAGGGATGGCAATCAGCCCCAGCATTTT. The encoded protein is CASSPRTGRDGNQPQHF.

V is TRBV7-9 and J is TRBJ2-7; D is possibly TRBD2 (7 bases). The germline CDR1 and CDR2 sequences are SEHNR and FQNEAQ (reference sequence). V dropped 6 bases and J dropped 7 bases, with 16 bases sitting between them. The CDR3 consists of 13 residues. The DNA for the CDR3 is TGTGCCAGCAGTCCCCCGGGGGGCCTAGAGCAGTACTTC. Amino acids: CASSPPGGLEQYF. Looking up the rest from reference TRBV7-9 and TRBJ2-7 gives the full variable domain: DTGVSQNPRHKITKRGQNVTFRCDPISEHNRLYWYRQTLGQGPEFLTYFQNEAQLEKSRLLSDRFSAERPKGSFSTLEIQRTEQGDSAMYLCASSPPGGLEQYFGPGTRLTVT.

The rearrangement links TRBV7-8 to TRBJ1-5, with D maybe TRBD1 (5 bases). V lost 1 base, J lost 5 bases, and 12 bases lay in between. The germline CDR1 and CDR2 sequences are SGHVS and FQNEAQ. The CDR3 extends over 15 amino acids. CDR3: CASSLDQGVYQPQHF. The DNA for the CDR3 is TGTGCCAGCAGCTTAGATCAGGGAGTCTATCAGCCCCAGCATTTT. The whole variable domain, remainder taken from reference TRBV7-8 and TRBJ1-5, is GAGVSQSPRYKVAKRGQDVALRCDPISGHVSLFWYQQALGQGPEFLTYFQNEAQLDKSGLPSDRFFAERPEGSVSTLKIQRTQQEDSAVYLCASSLDQGVYQPQHFGDGTRLSIL.

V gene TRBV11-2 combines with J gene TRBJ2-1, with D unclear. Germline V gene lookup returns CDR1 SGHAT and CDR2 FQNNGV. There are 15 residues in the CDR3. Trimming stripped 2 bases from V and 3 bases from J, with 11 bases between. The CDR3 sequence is CASSLSSGFYNEQFF. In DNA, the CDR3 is TGTGCCAGCAGCTTATCATCCGGATTCTACAATGAGCAGTTCTTC.

The CDR3, as DNA: TGTGCCAGCAGCCGGGGACTAGGCCGGCTTAATGAGCAGTTCTTC. As protein: CASSRGLGRLNEQFF. This chain links TRBV9 with TRBJ2-1; 8 nucleotides line up with TRBD2. There are 15 residues in the CDR3. Germline-derived CDR1 and CDR2 are SGDLS and YYNGEE. V was pared by 4 bases and J by 7 bases, with 10 bases of the junction left unmatched. The whole variable domain, remainder taken from reference TRBV9 and TRBJ2-1, is DSGVTQTPKHLITATGQRVTLRCSPRSGDLSVYWYQQSLDQGLQFLIQYYNGEERAKGNILERFSAQQFPDLHSELNLSSLELGDSALYFCASSRGLGRLNEQFFGPGTRLTVL.

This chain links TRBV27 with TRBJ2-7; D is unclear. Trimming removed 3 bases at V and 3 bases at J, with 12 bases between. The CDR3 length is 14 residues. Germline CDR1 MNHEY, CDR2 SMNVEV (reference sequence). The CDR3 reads CASSFSAVHYEQYF. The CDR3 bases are TGTGCCAGCAGTTTTTCGGCCGTACACTACGAGCAGTACTTC.

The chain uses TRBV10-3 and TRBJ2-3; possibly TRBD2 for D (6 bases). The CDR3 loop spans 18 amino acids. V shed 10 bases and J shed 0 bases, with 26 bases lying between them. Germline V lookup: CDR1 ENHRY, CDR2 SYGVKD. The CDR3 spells CATSPAGTLHPSTDTQYF. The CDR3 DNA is TGTGCCACCTCCCCGGCGGGAACATTACATCCAAGCACAGATACGCAGTATTTT.

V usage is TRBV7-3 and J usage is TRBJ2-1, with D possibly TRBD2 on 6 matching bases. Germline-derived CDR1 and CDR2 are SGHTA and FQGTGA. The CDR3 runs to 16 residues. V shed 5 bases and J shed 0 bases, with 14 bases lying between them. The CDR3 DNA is TGTGCCAGCAGCCGAAGCGGGCAGAGCTCCTACAATGAGCAGTTCTTC. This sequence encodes CASSRSGQSSYNEQFF.

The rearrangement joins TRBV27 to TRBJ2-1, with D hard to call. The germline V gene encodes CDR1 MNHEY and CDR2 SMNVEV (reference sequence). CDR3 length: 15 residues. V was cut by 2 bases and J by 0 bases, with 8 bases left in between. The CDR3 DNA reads TGTGCCAGCAGTTTAGGGATCACCTCCTACAATGAGCAGTTCTTC. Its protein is CASSLGITSYNEQFF.

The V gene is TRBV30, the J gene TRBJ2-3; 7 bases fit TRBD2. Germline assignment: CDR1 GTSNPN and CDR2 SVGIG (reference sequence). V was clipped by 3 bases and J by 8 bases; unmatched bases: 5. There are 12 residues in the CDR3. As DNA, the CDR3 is TGTGCCTGGAGCAAGGCGGGAGCTACGCAGTATTTT. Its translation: CAWSKAGATQYF.

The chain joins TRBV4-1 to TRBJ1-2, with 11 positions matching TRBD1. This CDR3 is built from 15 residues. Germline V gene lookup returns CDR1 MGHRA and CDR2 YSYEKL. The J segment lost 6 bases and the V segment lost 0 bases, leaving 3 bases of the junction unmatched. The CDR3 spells CASSQDSDRGHGYTF. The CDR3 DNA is TGCGCCAGCAGCCAAGATTCGGACAGGGGGCATGGCTACACCTTC.

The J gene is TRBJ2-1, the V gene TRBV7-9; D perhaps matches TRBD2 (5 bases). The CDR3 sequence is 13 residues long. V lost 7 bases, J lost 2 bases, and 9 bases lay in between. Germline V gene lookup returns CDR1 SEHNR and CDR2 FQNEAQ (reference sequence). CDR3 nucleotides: TGTGCCAGCAACGACTACACCTACAATGAGCAGTTCTTC. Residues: CASNDYTYNEQFF.

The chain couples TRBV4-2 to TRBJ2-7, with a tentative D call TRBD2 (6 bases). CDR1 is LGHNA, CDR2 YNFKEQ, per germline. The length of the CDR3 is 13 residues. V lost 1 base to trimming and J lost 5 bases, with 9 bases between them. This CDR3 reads CASSQGRGNEQYF. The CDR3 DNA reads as TGTGCCAGCAGCCAAGGGAGGGGCAACGAGCAGTACTTC.

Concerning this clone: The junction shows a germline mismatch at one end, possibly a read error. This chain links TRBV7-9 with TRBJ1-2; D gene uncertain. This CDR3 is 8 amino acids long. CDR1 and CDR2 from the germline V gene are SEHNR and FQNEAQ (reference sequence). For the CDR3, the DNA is TGTGCCAGCAGCGACCAACTCTTC. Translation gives CASSDQLF.

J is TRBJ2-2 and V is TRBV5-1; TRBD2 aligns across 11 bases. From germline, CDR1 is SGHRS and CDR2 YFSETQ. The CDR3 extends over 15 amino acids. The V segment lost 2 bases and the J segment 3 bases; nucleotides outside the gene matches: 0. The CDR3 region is CASSLLAGDTGELFF. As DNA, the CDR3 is TGCGCCAGCAGCTTACTAGCGGGAGACACCGGGGAGCTGTTTTTT.

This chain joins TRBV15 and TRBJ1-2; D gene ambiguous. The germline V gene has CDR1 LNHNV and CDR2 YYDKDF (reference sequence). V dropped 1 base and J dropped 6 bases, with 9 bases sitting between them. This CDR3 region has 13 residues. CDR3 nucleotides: TGTGCCACCAGCAGAGGATGGGCGGATGGCTACACCTTC. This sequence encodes CATSRGWADGYTF.

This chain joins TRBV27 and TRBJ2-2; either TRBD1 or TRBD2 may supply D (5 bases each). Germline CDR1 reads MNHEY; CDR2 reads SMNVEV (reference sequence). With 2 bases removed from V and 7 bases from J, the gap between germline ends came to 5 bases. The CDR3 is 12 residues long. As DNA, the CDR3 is TGTGCCAGCAGTTTAGGGGGCGGGGAGCTGTTTTTT. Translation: CASSLGGGELFF.